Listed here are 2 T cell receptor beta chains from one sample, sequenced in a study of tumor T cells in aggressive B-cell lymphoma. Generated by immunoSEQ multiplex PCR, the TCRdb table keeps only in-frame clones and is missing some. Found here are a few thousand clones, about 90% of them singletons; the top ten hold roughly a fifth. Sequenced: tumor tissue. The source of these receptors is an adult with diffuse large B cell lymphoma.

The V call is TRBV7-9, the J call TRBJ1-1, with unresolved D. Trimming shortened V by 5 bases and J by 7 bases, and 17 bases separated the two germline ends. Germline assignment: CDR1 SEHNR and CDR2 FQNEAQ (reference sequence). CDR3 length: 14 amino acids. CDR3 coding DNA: TGTGCCAGCAGCCCCGAGGCGGTAATTGGTGAAGCTTTCTTT. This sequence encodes CASSPEAVIGEAFF.

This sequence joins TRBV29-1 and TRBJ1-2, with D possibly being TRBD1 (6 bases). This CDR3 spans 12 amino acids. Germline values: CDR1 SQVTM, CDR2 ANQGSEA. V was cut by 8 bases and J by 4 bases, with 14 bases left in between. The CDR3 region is CSIPRGGYGYTF. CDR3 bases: TGCAGCATTCCCCGAGGGGGCTATGGCTACACCTTC. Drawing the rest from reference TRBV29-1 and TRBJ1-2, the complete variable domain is SAVISQKPSRDICQRGTSLTIQCQVDSQVTMMFWYRQQPGQSLTLIATANQGSEATYESGFVIDKFPISRPNLTFSTLTVSNMSPEDSSIYLCSIPRGGYGYTFGSGTRLTVV.